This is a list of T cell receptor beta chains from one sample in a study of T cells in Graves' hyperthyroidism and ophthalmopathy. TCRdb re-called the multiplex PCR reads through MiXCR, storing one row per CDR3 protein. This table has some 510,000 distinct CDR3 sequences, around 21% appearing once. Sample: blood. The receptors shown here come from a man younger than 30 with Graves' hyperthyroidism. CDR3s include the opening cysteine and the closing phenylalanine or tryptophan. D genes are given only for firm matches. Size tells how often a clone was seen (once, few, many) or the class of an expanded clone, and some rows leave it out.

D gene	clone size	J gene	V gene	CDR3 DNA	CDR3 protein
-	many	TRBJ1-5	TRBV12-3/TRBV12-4	TGTGCCAGCAGTTTACACGCCGTGGATCAGCCCCAGCATTTT	CASSLHAVDQPQHF
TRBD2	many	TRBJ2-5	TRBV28	TGTGCCAGCAGACCTCTTCGGGGGACTAGCGGGGGTAGGACCCAGTACTTC	CASRPLRGTSGGRTQYF
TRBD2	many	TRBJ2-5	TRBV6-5	TGTGCCAGCAGTTACTCGATAGCGGGGGGGCAAGAGACCCAGTACTTC	CASSYSIAGGQETQYF
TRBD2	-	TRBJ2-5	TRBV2	TGTGTCAGCGGGGGGGGGCCCGGAAAGACCCAGTACTTC	CVSGGGPGKTQYF
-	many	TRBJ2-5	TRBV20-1	TGCAGTGTTAACCCCTTTAGGGGGGACGGGGAGACCCAGTACTTC	CSVNPFRGDGETQYF
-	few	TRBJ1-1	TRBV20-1	TGCAGTGCTAGAGGGCAATACAGTGAAGCTTTCTTT	CSARGQYSEAFF
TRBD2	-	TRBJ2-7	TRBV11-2	TGTGCCAGCAGCAATGGGGGGGGTTTGGGCTACGAGCAGTACTTC	CASSNGGGLGYEQYF
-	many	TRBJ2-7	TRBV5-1	TGCGCCAGCAGCGGGGCAGGACGCTACGAGCAGTACTTC	CASSGAGRYEQYF
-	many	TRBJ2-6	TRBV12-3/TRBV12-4	TGTGCCAGCAGTCGAGGGGGCTCTGGGGCCAACGTCCTGACTTTC	CASSRGGSGANVLTF
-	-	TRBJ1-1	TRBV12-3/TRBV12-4	TGTGCCAGCAGTTTATCGGTATACGAGAACACTGAAGCTTTCTTT	CASSLSVYENTEAFF
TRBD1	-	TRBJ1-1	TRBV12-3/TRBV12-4	TGTGCCAGCAGTTCCAGGGGGGGGCGCACTGAAGCTTTCTTT	CASSSRGGRTEAFF
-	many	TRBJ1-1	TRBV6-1	TGTGCCAGCAGAGACGGGGGACTCATGAACACTGAAGCTTTCTTT	CASRDGGLMNTEAFF
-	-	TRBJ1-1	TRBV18	TGTGCCAGCAATACGGGGGGGCTTGGGACTGAAGCTTTCTTT	CASNTGGLGTEAFF
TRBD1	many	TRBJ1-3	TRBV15	TGTGCCACCAGCAGAGATAGAGGACAGGGGGCGCAGAATACCATATATTTT	CATSRDRGQGAQNTIYF
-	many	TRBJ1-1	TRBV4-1	TGCGCCAGCAGCCACACCTGGGGATCGAACACTGAAGCTTTCTTT	CASSHTWGSNTEAFF
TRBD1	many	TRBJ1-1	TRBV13	TGTGCCAGCAGCTTTTCGAACTTCGACAGGGGGGCTTTCTTT	CASSFSNFDRGAFF
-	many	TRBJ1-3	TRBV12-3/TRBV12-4	TGTGCCAGCAGTTTGAGACAAGGATCTGGAAACACCATATATTTT	CASSLRQGSGNTIYF
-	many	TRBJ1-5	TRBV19	TGTGCCAGTAGTTCCAGACAGAATCAGCCCCAGCATTTT	CASSSRQNQPQHF
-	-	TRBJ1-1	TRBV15	TGTGCCACCAGCACCGCGTCCCGGGGTCTAGGAACTTTCTTT	CATSTASRGLGTFF
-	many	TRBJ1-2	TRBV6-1	TGTGCCAGCAGCTCCGGGACCTGGGGAGGCTACACCTTC	CASSSGTWGGYTF
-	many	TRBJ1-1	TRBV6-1	TGTGCCAGCAGTGAGAGGGGCCCTGGGACTGAAGCTTTCTTT	CASSERGPGTEAFF
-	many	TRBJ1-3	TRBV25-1	TGTGCCAGCAGTTCTCGGACACTTGGAAACACCATATATTTT	CASSSRTLGNTIYF
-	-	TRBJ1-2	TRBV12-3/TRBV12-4	TGTGCCAGCAGTTCAGTCGGTAGTAACTATGGCTACACCTTC	CASSSVGSNYGYTF
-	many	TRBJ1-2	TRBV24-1	TGTGCCACCAGTGATTCCAAGGGCTCATATGGCTACACCTTC	CATSDSKGSYGYTF
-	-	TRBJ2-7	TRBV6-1	TGTGCCACCGATTGGGTCGAAAGGGACGAGCAGTACTTC	CATDWVERDEQYF
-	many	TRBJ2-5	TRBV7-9	TGTGCCAGCAGCTTAGTCGAGGGAAAGACCCAGTACTTC	CASSLVEGKTQYF
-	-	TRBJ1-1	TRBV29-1	TGCAGCGTTGGCAGGACCCTGATGAACACTGAAGCTTTCTTT	CSVGRTLMNTEAFF
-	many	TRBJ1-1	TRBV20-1	TGCAGTGCTAGAGGTTATTCAGGGAACACTGAAGCTTTCTTT	CSARGYSGNTEAFF
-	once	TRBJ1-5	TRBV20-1	TGCAGTGCTAGTTATACAGGGAAGGTGGACAATCAGCCCCAGGATTTT	CSASYTGKVDNQPQDF